What follows is one T cell receptor beta chain and its context. The germline CDR1 and CDR2 sequences are MNHEY and SVGEGT. The CDR3 runs 16 residues. V was shortened by 6 bases and J by 6 bases, with 24 bases between the two germline ends. Sequenced by immunoSEQ multiplex PCR; TCRdb stores in-frame clones only, minus some. Of 90,000 or so clones detected, around 93% appear once; the ten largest clones hold about 1.8%. This specimen comes from a study of blood T cell repertoires in COVID-19. The origin of this receptor is a human donor with active COVID-19. The donor label of this sample is uncertain. Sequencing was performed on peripheral blood. The chain recombines TRBV6-2 or TRBV6-3 with TRBJ2-7; weak D call: TRBD2 (7 bases). The CDR3 loop is CASSATRTGGLSEQYF. CDR3 coding DNA: TGTGCCAGCAGCGCGACTAGGACGGGGGGCCTTAGCGAGCAGTACTTC.